These 27 T cell receptor beta chains originate from one sample sequenced in a study of shared clonotypes between healthy human individuals. Some clones are missing from TCRdb's copy, which holds only in-frame ones; the method was immunoSEQ multiplex PCR. The data contain roughly 1.4 million clones, around 98.5% of them singletons. The sequenced material came from naive CD4+ T cells sorted from blood. This sample's subset: CD45RA+ positively selected. These receptors were collected from a young man in good health.

The J gene is TRBJ2-7, the V gene TRBV28, with D possibly called TRBD1 or TRBD2 (5 bases each). Germline assignment: CDR1 MDHEN and CDR2 SYDVKM. This CDR3 is built from 14 residues. Trimming stripped 4 bases from V and 3 bases from J, with 13 bases between. CDR3 in amino acids: CASSSHRRNYEQYF. The CDR3 coding sequence is TGTGCCAGCAGTTCTCACAGGAGGAACTACGAGCAGTACTTC.

The CDR3 bases are TGTGCCAGCTCTAGCAGGACAGGGGGCCTCGATTACACCTTC. It codes for CASSSRTGGLDYTF. The chain uses TRBV27 and TRBJ1-2; 11 bases fit TRBD1. Germline V gene data show CDR1 as MNHEY and CDR2 as SMNVEV (reference sequence). The CDR3 length is 14 residues. The ends lost 8 bases at V and 11 bases at J; junction bases unmatched: 13.

This chain links TRBV28 with TRBJ1-4; D possibly corresponds to TRBD1 (6 bases). Germline CDR1 and CDR2: MDHEN and SYDVKM. The CDR3 is made up of 15 amino acids. The V end lost 9 bases, the J end lost 7 bases, and 21 bases lay between the germline ends. The CDR3 coding sequence is TGTGCCAGTGGGGGATTACAGGGACGGGGTGAAAAACTGTTTTTT. Amino acid sequence: CASGGLQGRGEKLFF.

The V call is TRBV5-4, the J call TRBJ2-5; D remains unclear. This CDR3 contains 13 residues. Between the trimmed V and J ends, which lost 4 bases and 4 bases, there was a span of 11 bases. Germline V lookup: CDR1 SGHNT, CDR2 YYREEE (reference sequence). DNA for the CDR3: TGTGCCAGCAGCCTTCGACTCAGAGAGACCCAGTACTTC. This codes for CASSLRLRETQYF.

This clone was picked up one time. The chain joins TRBV25-1 to TRBJ2-5, with TRBD2 matching 8 bases. The V and J ends lost 5 bases and 5 bases, in that order; junction bases with no gene match: 4. The germline V gene encodes CDR1 MGHDK and CDR2 SYGVNS. The CDR3 is 13 amino acids. The CDR3 region is CASSPAGDETQYF. CDR3 nucleotides: TGTGCCAGCAGTCCAGCGGGGGACGAGACCCAGTACTTC.

The chain links TRBV7-8 to TRBJ2-3; tentatively, D is TRBD1 or TRBD2 (5 bases each). CDR3 size: 17 residues. Germline-derived CDR1 and CDR2 are SGHVS and FQNEAQ. Trimming removed 4 bases at V and 3 bases at J, with 20 bases between. This chain's CDR3 is CASSYPTGTVLTDTQYF. In DNA, the CDR3 is TGTGCCAGCAGCTATCCTACCGGGACGGTGTTGACAGATACGCAGTATTTT.

The chain uses TRBV5-5 and TRBJ1-2; no clear D. Trimming took off 0 bases at V and 4 bases at J, with 10 bases between the two ends. Germline V gene sequence: CDR1 SGHKS, CDR2 YYEKEE (reference sequence). The CDR3 is 14 amino acids. The CDR3 sequence: CASSLGRGGYGYTF. In DNA, the CDR3 is TGTGCCAGCAGCTTGGGGCGGGGTGGCTATGGCTACACCTTC.

CDR3 DNA: TGCGCCAGCAGTGATCACGGAAGGGGCAATCAGCCCCAGCATTTT. Protein sequence: CASSDHGRGNQPQHF. The chain joins TRBV10-2 to TRBJ1-5; no clear D. With 3 bases removed from V and 2 bases from J, the gap between germline ends came to 11 bases. Germline CDR1 WSHSY, CDR2 SAAADI. The CDR3 runs 15 residues.

This chain links TRBV27 with TRBJ1-5, with D hard to call. Germline V gives CDR1 MNHEY, CDR2 SMNVEV (reference sequence). The CDR3 runs to 13 residues. V dropped 8 bases and J dropped 0 bases, with 8 bases sitting between them. The CDR3: CASRRDSNQPQHF. The CDR3 DNA reads TGTGCCAGCCGCCGAGATAGCAATCAGCCCCAGCATTTT.

The chain is built from TRBV27 and TRBJ2-2; D not resolved. CDR1 MNHEY and CDR2 SMNVEV come from the germline V gene (reference sequence). This CDR3 is built from 14 residues. V lost 0 bases to trimming and J lost 2 bases, with 4 bases between them. CDR3 in DNA: TGTGCCAGCAGTTTATCACAAAACACCGGGGAGCTGTTTTTT. Residues: CASSLSQNTGELFF.

CDR3 in amino acids: CASTSGTGLEQFF. As DNA, the CDR3 is TGTGCCAGCACCTCGGGGACAGGCCTAGAGCAGTTCTTC. The chain carries TRBV7-6 and TRBJ2-1, with TRBD1 matching 8 bases. The V and J ends lost 7 bases and 10 bases, in that order; junction bases with no gene match: 9. Germline-derived CDR1 and CDR2 are SGHVS and FNYEAQ. CDR3 length: 13 amino acids.

The gene calls are TRBV5-5 and TRBJ2-7, with D possibly matching TRBD2 (5 bases). V lost 4 bases and J lost 1, with 9 bases in between. CDR1 and CDR2 (germline): SGHKS, YYEKEE (reference sequence). The CDR3 sequence is 13 residues long. The CDR3 sequence is CASSTGFSYEQYF. The CDR3 DNA reads as TGTGCCAGCAGCACGGGGTTTTCCTACGAGCAGTACTTC.

This chain links TRBV19 with TRBJ2-7; 10 nucleotides align to TRBD1. The V gene end was trimmed by 10 bases and the J gene end by 4 bases; junction bases not matched to a gene: 13. Germline CDR1 is LNHDA and CDR2 is SQIVND (reference sequence). The CDR3 contains 15 residues. CDR3 protein: CATRQGAGKNYEQYF. CDR3 DNA sequence: TGTGCCACCAGACAGGGGGCCGGGAAAAATTACGAGCAGTACTTC.

The V call is TRBV7-9, the J call TRBJ2-5; 7 bases map to TRBD2. The CDR3 runs to 15 residues. Germline loops: CDR1 SEHNR, CDR2 FQNEAQ (reference sequence). V trimming: 5 bases; J trimming: 3 bases; junction bases outside the gene matches: 9. CDR3 amino acids: CASSPSLAGEETQYF. Written as DNA, the CDR3 is TGTGCCAGCAGCCCCAGCCTGGCGGGGGAAGAGACCCAGTACTTC.

Remarks on this clone: The junction departs from germline at one end; a sequencing error may be responsible. The J gene is TRBJ1-5, the V gene TRBV6-1; D perhaps matches TRBD1 (5 bases). The CDR3 is 14 amino acids. The germline gives CDR1 MNHNS, CDR2 SASEGT. CDR3 sequence: CTSTPWGRNQPQHF. CDR3 nucleotide sequence: TGTACCAGCACCCCCTGGGGCAGAAATCAGCCCCAGCATTTT.

The chain uses TRBV5-1 and TRBJ2-7, with 11 bases matching TRBD2. The CDR3 runs 14 residues. Germline assignment: CDR1 SGHRS and CDR2 YFSETQ. After removal of 1 base from V and 10 bases from J, the junction contained 7 bases not matched to a gene. The CDR3 here is CASSLTGLADLQYF. Written as DNA, the CDR3 is TGCGCCAGCAGCTTGACGGGACTAGCGGACTTACAGTACTTC.

J is TRBJ2-1 and V is TRBV25-1; 9 bases fit TRBD2. Germline CDR1 is MGHDK and CDR2 is SYGVNS. The CDR3 extends over 15 amino acids. V lost 6 bases to trimming and J lost 9 bases; unmatched junction nucleotides: 12. CDR3 residues: CASRTGTSLTGEQFF. CDR3 nucleotides: TGTGCCAGCAGGACCGGGACTAGCTTAACGGGTGAGCAGTTCTTC.

The rearrangement joins TRBV27 to TRBJ2-1, with D uncertain. The CDR3 sequence is 11 residues long. CDR1 and CDR2 (germline): MNHEY, SMNVEV (reference sequence). V was trimmed by 4 bases and J by 6 bases, leaving 4 bases between them. In nucleotides, the CDR3 is TGTGCCAGCAGTTCTGCCAATGAGCAGTTCTTC. Amino acids: CASSSANEQFF.

The V call is TRBV6-6, the J call TRBJ2-7, with unresolved D. The CDR3 contains 14 residues. The V end was cut by 3 bases, the J end by 7 bases, with 16 bases between. Germline CDR1 reads MNHNY; CDR2 reads SVGAGI (reference sequence). CDR3 DNA: TGTGCCAGCAGTTATCGGCCTGGCGTCGCTGAGCAGTACTTC. Amino acids: CASSYRPGVAEQYF.

Of note for this clone: The same CDR3 also results from other DNA sequences found in this sample. V gene TRBV10-3 combines with J gene TRBJ2-1, with 8 bases matching TRBD2. This CDR3 spans 15 amino acids. Looked up from germline, CDR1 is ENHRY and CDR2 is SYGVKD. V was pared by 6 bases and J by 0 bases, with 4 bases of the junction left unmatched. CDR3 region: CAIRSSGGSYNEQFF. CDR3 DNA: TGTGCCATCAGATCGAGCGGGGGCTCCTACAATGAGCAGTTCTTC.

As concerns this clone: The sample carries other DNA sequences with the same CDR3. The chain employs TRBV5-4 and TRBJ2-3, with unresolved D. Germline V gene data show CDR1 as SGHNT and CDR2 as YYREEE (reference sequence). Trimming pared 4 bases from V and 2 bases from J, leaving 11 bases between. The CDR3 runs 14 residues. CDR3 sequence (DNA): TGTGCCAGCAGCCTTAAGACCTCCACAGATACGCAGTATTTT. It yields the protein CASSLKTSTDTQYF.

The gene calls are TRBV7-2 and TRBJ2-7; D call uncertain. The V and J ends lost 3 bases and 0 bases respectively, with 6 bases between them. The CDR3 totals 13 residues. The V gene's germline CDR1 is SGHTA and CDR2 FQGNSA. The CDR3 coding sequence is TGTGCCAGCAGCTTTAGGGCCTCCTACGAGCAGTACTTC. It yields the protein CASSFRASYEQYF.

The rearrangement joins TRBV25-1 to TRBJ2-7, with no clear D. There are 12 residues in the CDR3. Germline assignment: CDR1 MGHDK and CDR2 SYGVNS. V was clipped by 1 base and J by 6 bases, with 7 bases between them. CDR3 amino acids: CASSEWGREQYF. In DNA, the CDR3 is TGTGCCAGCAGTGAATGGGGTCGCGAGCAGTACTTC.

V is TRBV7-8 and J is TRBJ2-1, with TRBD2 as a possible D gene (6 bases). The germline V and J ends were trimmed by 1 base and 4 bases, with 14 bases remaining between them. Per germline, CDR1 SGHVS and CDR2 FQNEAQ. The CDR3 is 16 residues long. This chain's CDR3 is CASSLEFLARYNEQFF. The CDR3 DNA sequence: TGTGCCAGCAGCTTAGAGTTCCTAGCGAGATACAATGAGCAGTTCTTC. The full variable domain, in which reference TRBV7-8 and TRBJ2-1 provide the parts outside the CDR3, is GAGVSQSPRYKVAKRGQDVALRCDPISGHVSLFWYQQALGQGPEFLTYFQNEAQLDKSGLPSDRFFAERPEGSVSTLKIQRTQQEDSAVYLCASSLEFLARYNEQFFGPGTRLTVL.

V and J are TRBV28 and TRBJ2-7; 9 bases align to TRBD2. Germline lookup yields CDR1 MDHEN and CDR2 SYDVKM. This CDR3 region has 15 residues. V gave up 3 bases and J gave up 2 bases; unmatched junction bases: 5. This chain's CDR3 is CASSFASGMAYEQYF. The CDR3 bases are TGTGCCAGCAGTTTCGCTAGCGGGATGGCCTACGAGCAGTACTTC. The complete variable domain, with remaining parts taken from reference TRBV28 and TRBJ2-7, reads DVKVTQSSRYLVKRTGEKVFLECVQDMDHENMFWYRQDPGLGLRLIYFSYDVKMKEKGDIPEGYSVSREKKERFSLILESASTNQTSMYLCASSFASGMAYEQYFGPGTRLTVT.

The chain couples TRBV27 to TRBJ2-7, with TRBD2 identical over 9 bases. Trimming at V came to 7 bases and at J to 4 bases, leaving 8 bases not matched to a gene. The CDR3 has 14 amino acids. Germline-derived CDR1 and CDR2 are MNHEY and SMNVEV (reference sequence). In DNA, the CDR3 is TGTGCCAGCAAAATAGCGGGAGTTAATTACGAGCAGTACTTC. Encoded protein: CASKIAGVNYEQYF.

The chain couples TRBV2 to TRBJ1-5; a possible D gene is TRBD1 (5 bases). This CDR3 comprises 13 residues. V was trimmed by 4 bases and J by 4 bases, leaving 8 bases between them. Per germline, CDR1 SNHLY and CDR2 FYNNEI. The CDR3 is CASSGGLNQPQHF. CDR3 DNA sequence: TGTGCCAGCAGTGGGGGGTTAAATCAGCCCCAGCATTTT. The full variable domain, rest sourced from reference TRBV2 and TRBJ1-5, is EPEVTQTPSHQVTQMGQEVILRCVPISNHLYFYWYRQILGQKVEFLVSFYNNEISEKSEIFDDQFSVERPDGSNFTLKIRSTKLEDSAMYFCASSGGLNQPQHFGDGTRLSIL.